This T cell receptor (beta chain) is from a study of blood T cell repertoires in COVID-19. About the research overall: The cDNA or gDNA used as material had been derived from T cells, B-cell-depleted T cells, or PBMCs.

How the authors handled the data: Reference gene primer amplification gave nucleated cell count estimates. The method was immunoSEQ multiplex PCR; TCRdb's version includes in-frame clones alone and lacks a portion of them. V and J calls and clone size are those listed in that table; D and trimming were worked out from the DNA. This sample yields around 130,000 clones, of which around 82% are seen a single time; about 12% belongs to the top ten. This CDR3 is 12 amino acids long. The germline gives CDR1 LNHDA, CDR2 SQIVND (reference sequence). Trimming left V 3 bases short and J 5 bases short, with 8 bases between.

V usage is TRBV19 and J usage is TRBJ2-7; tentative D call: TRBD2 (7 bases). The sequencing sample was made of peripheral blood. The clonotype was recovered from a human donor in a cohort sampled during active COVID-19. CDR3 protein: CASSMGGHEQYF. DNA of the CDR3: TGTGCCAGTAGTATGGGGGGGCACGAGCAGTACTTC.